The rows below give T cell receptor beta chains drawn from one sample of a study of blood T cell repertoires in COVID-19. Sequenced by immunoSEQ multiplex PCR; TCRdb stores in-frame clones only, minus some. The table lists around 260,000 clones, roughly 90% of them singletons. Sample: peripheral blood. These TCRs come from a man under 40 with active or convalescent COVID-19. The CDR3 runs from the conserved cysteine through the conserved F or W. A D gene is named only where the DNA matches it firmly. Rows may omit the clone size; those that give it use once, few, many or a size class.

length	V	D	J	size	DNA	CDR3
15	TRBV7-3	.	TRBJ2-3	.	TGTGCCAGCAGCTTAACAGCCCAAAGCACAGATACGCAGTATTTT	CASSLTAQSTDTQYF
15	TRBV7-9	.	TRBJ2-1	.	TGTGCCAGCAGCTTTCCCTTGAGCTCCTACAATGAGCAGTTCTTC	CASSFPLSSYNEQFF
14	TRBV27	.	TRBJ2-1	once	TGTGCCAGCAGTCCCGGACTGGGTGGCAATGAGCAGTTCTTC	CASSPGLGGNEQFF
14	TRBV7-7	.	TRBJ2-2	.	TGTGCCAGCAGCTCTACAGCGAACACCGGGGAGCTGTTTTTT	CASSSTANTGELFF
14	TRBV25-1	TRBD1	TRBJ2-2	once	TGTGCCAGCAGCGGGGACAGGGACACCGGGGAGCTGTTTTTT	CASSGDRDTGELFF
18	TRBV18	TRBD1	TRBJ2-7	.	TGTGCCAGCTCCTCAGCTCCGGGACAGGGACTTTTGATTTACGAGCAGTACTTC	CASSSAPGQGLLIYEQYF
13	TRBV11-2	.	TRBJ1-6	.	TGTGCCAGCAGCTTTCGGGAAACCGAACCCCTCCACTTT	CASSFRETEPLHF
15	TRBV15	TRBD1	TRBJ1-4	.	TGTGCCACCAGCAGAGGGACAGGGTCACTTGAAAAACTGTTTTTT	CATSRGTGSLEKLFF
16	TRBV5-6	TRBD2	TRBJ2-5	.	TGTGCCAGCAGCTTGGTTAGAGCGGGGGGACAAGAGACCCAGTACTTC	CASSLVRAGGQETQYF
14	TRBV3-1/TRBV3-2	.	TRBJ1-1	.	TGTGCCAGCATAGCGCCCGTGAAAGGCTCTGAAGCTTTCTTT	CASIAPVKGSEAFF
15	TRBV7-2	.	TRBJ1-1	once	TGTGCCAGCAGCACCCAACAGGGAGTACACACTGAAGCTTTCTTT	CASSTQQGVHTEAFF
16	TRBV4-1	TRBD2	TRBJ2-7	.	TGCGCCAGCAGCCACGCCAGCGGGGGTCCCGCCTACGAGCAGTACTTC	CASSHASGGPAYEQYF
13	TRBV12-3/TRBV12-4	.	TRBJ2-5	.	TGTGCCAGCAGTAACCCTACGATAGAGACCCAGTACTTC	CASSNPTIETQYF
16	TRBV4-3	.	TRBJ1-6	.	TGCGCCAGCAGCCAAGACCGGAGCTCCTATAATTCACCCCTCCACTTT	CASSQDRSSYNSPLHF
15	TRBV9	.	TRBJ2-3	.	TGTGCCAGCAGCCCCCAACAGGTTAGCACAGATACGCAGTATTTT	CASSPQQVSTDTQYF
15	TRBV6-5	.	TRBJ1-4	.	TGTGCCAGCAGTTACTCGACAGGCATTAATGAAAAACTGTTTTTT	CASSYSTGINEKLFF
13	TRBV30	.	TRBJ1-1	.	TGTGCCTGGATGGAGCACACGAACACTGAAGCTTTCTTT	CAWMEHTNTEAFF
14	TRBV29-1	TRBD1	TRBJ1-1	.	TGCAGCGCCCAATGGGACAGGGAGAATACTGAAGCTTTCTTT	CSAQWDRENTEAFF
15	TRBV5-1	TRBD1	TRBJ2-1	.	TGCGCCAGCAGCCCGCAGGGGGACTCCTACAATGAGCAGTTCTTC	CASSPQGDSYNEQFF
12	TRBV10-2	.	TRBJ1-2	.	TGCGCCAGCACAGATGATGGACAGGGCTACACCTTC	CASTDDGQGYTF
18	TRBV7-9	TRBD2	TRBJ2-1	once	TGTGCCAGCAGCCGCGACTCTAGCGGGAAGAGCTCCTACAATGAGCAGTTCTTC	CASSRDSSGKSSYNEQFF
15	TRBV11-2	.	TRBJ1-4	.	TGTGCCAGCAGCATTTACACCGCAACTAATGAAAAACTGTTTTTT	CASSIYTATNEKLFF
14	TRBV11-2	TRBD2	TRBJ2-1	.	TGTGCCAGCAGCTTGTCGGGACTACCCTTTGAGCAGTTCTTC	CASSLSGLPFEQFF
13	TRBV12-3/TRBV12-4	TRBD1	TRBJ1-2	.	TGTGCCAGCAGTTTCACCCGGGACAGGGGCTACACCTTC	CASSFTRDRGYTF
18	TRBV2	.	TRBJ1-3	.	TGTGCCAGCAGTGAAGCGTCGGTTGGGGCTTCCACTGGAAACACCATATATTTT	CASSEASVGASTGNTIYF
14	TRBV27	.	TRBJ1-5	once	TGTGCCAGCAGTTTAAGGCAGGTCAATCAGCCCCAGCATTTT	CASSLRQVNQPQHF
18	TRBV9	.	TRBJ2-2	.	TGTGCCAGCAGCACCACCCCGACAGACAGCCAGAACACCGGGGAGCTGTTTTTT	CASSTTPTDSQNTGELFF
13	TRBV2	.	TRBJ1-2	.	TGTGCCAGCAGTGGACAGCTTTACTATGGCTACACCTTC	CASSGQLYYGYTF
15	TRBV19	TRBD2	TRBJ2-7	.	TGTGCCAGTAGTGTGACTAGCGGCCCGTCCTACGAGCAGTACTTC	CASSVTSGPSYEQYF
11	TRBV10-2	.	TRBJ2-7	.	TGCGCCAGCAGTGAAAGTGAGGGTCAGTACTTC	CASSESEGQYF
14	TRBV3-1/TRBV3-2	.	TRBJ2-5	.	TGTGCCAGCAGCCTCCGGGGGTTCCAAGAGACCCAGTACTTC	CASSLRGFQETQYF
16	TRBV12-5	.	TRBJ1-1	.	TGTGCTAGTGGTTTGGGGCAGGGGTTGGAGGACACTGAAGCTTTCTTT	CASGLGQGLEDTEAFF
16	TRBV27	.	TRBJ1-5	.	TGTGCCAGCAGATCAGGACAGAATGATGGCAATCAGCCCCAGCATTTT	CASRSGQNDGNQPQHF
13	TRBV7-2	.	TRBJ2-7	.	TGTGCCAGCAGCTTAGTGGCAGATTACGAGCAGTACTTC	CASSLVADYEQYF
12	TRBV3-1/TRBV3-2	.	TRBJ2-7	.	TGTGCCAGCAGCCGAGCCACCTACGAGCAGTACTTC	CASSRATYEQYF
15	TRBV27	TRBD2	TRBJ2-1	.	TGTGCCAGCGGGGGGGGACCATACTCCTACAATGAGCAGTTCTTC	CASGGGPYSYNEQFF
12	TRBV6-5	.	TRBJ1-1	.	TGTGCCAGCAGTACCCGGACACAGGAAGCTTTCTTT	CASSTRTQEAFF